These 12 T cell receptor beta chains came from one sample sequenced in a study of cytomegalovirus exposure and HLA in healthy donors (dated by TCRdb to the late 2010s). Library preparation used the immunoSEQ multiplex PCR assay. For the multiplex PCR, a mixture combining 60 forward primers for TCR Vbeta segments and 13 reverse primers for TCR Jbeta segments was used. As stored in TCRdb, this immuneACCESS dataset retains in-frame rearrangements with V and J assigned. A fraction of the clones does not appear; measured against another copy, unresolved V genes explain less than half of the discrepancy, and the remainder lacks a known reason. This sample's table lists some 50,000 clones. About 1.1% of the sample is taken by the ten largest. Sequencing input: PBMCs. Receptors were obtained from a woman in her forties in good health and CMV-seronegative.

The chain recombines TRBV4-3 with TRBJ2-1, with D possibly TRBD2 on 6 matching bases. This CDR3 is built from 18 residues. CDR1 is LGHNA and CDR2 is YSLEER in the germline V gene. Trimming removed 0 bases at V and 2 bases at J, with 17 bases between. The CDR3 spells CASSQDGVGGTTYNEQFF. The DNA for the CDR3 is TGCGCCAGCAGCCAAGATGGGGTTGGGGGGACGACCTACAATGAGCAGTTCTTC.

On this clone itself: Germline and junction disagree at one end, which may indicate a read error. The gene calls are TRBV29-1 and TRBJ1-1; tentatively, D is TRBD1 (5 bases). The germline CDR1 and CDR2 sequences are SQVTM and ANQGSEA. This CDR3 is built from 12 residues. In DNA form, the CDR3 reads TGCAGCGTCCAAAGACAGAACACTGAAGATTTCTTT. Protein sequence: CSVQRQNTEDFF. Together with reference TRBV29-1 and TRBJ1-1, the CDR3 gives the full variable domain: SAVISQKPSRDICQRGTSLTIQCQVDSQVTMMFWYRQQPGQSLTLIATANQGSEATYESGFVIDKFPISRPNLTFSTLTVSNMSPEDSSIYLCSVQRQNTEDFFGQGTRLTVV.

The chain combines TRBV19 with TRBJ2-3; TRBD2 matches at 7 bases. Germline CDR1 is LNHDA and CDR2 is SQIVND (reference sequence). Trimming at V came to 0 bases and at J to 3 bases, leaving 3 bases not matched to a gene. The length of the CDR3 is 15 residues. CDR3 DNA: TGTGCCAGTAGTATAGACAGGGAGGGAACAGATACGCAGTATTTT. Residues: CASSIDREGTDTQYF. Full variable domain (remainder filled in from reference TRBV19 and TRBJ2-3): DGGITQSPKYLFRKEGQNVTLSCEQNLNHDAMYWYRQDPGQGLRLIYYSQIVNDFQKGDIAEGYSVSREKKESFPLTVTSAQKNPTAFYLCASSIDREGTDTQYFGPGTRLTVL.

The chain recombines TRBV2 with TRBJ2-5; 9 nucleotides agree with TRBD2. The V and J ends lost 7 bases and 3 bases, in that order; junction bases with no gene match: 3. The CDR3 loop spans 13 amino acids. CDR1 SNHLY and CDR2 FYNNEI come from the germline V gene. The CDR3 loop is CASKASGKETQYF. The CDR3 DNA reads as TGTGCCAGCAAAGCTAGCGGGAAAGAGACCCAGTACTTC.

The chain uses TRBV9 and TRBJ2-1; possibly TRBD2 for D (7 bases). This CDR3 has 14 residues. V was shortened by 2 bases and J by 8 bases, with 14 bases between the two germline ends. Germline V gene sequence: CDR1 SGDLS, CDR2 YYNGEE. DNA for the CDR3: TGTGCCAGCAGCGTGACGGGGGGCGGGGATGAGCAGTTCTTC. It codes for CASSVTGGGDEQFF.

The rearrangement joins TRBV13 to TRBJ1-4; 9 bases match TRBD1. From germline, CDR1 is PRHDT and CDR2 FYEKMQ (reference sequence). This CDR3 is 15 amino acids long. The V and J ends lost 5 bases and 13 bases, in that order; junction bases with no gene match: 14. This chain's CDR3 is CASSSTGTGTRGLFF. CDR3 in DNA: TGTGCCAGCAGCAGCACCGGGACAGGGACACGGGGACTGTTTTTT.

This rearrangement joins TRBV30 to TRBJ2-5; 7 nucleotides match TRBD1. The CDR3 sequence is 12 residues long. V lost 3 bases, J lost 5 bases, and 3 bases stayed unmatched. Germline V CDR1 and CDR2: GTSNPN, SVGIG (reference sequence). The CDR3 bases are TGTGCCTGGAGGGACAGGCCGGAGACCCAGTACTTC. Translation: CAWRDRPETQYF.

This chain connects TRBV27 to TRBJ1-4; 8 nucleotides agree with TRBD1. Germline V gene sequence: CDR1 MNHEY, CDR2 SMNVEV (reference sequence). The CDR3 is 17 amino acids. With V trimmed by 0 bases and J by 8 bases, 11 bases remained unmatched. The CDR3 sequence is CASSLSILPGGPEKLFF. Here the CDR3 DNA reads TGTGCCAGCAGTTTATCGATCTTACCAGGGGGCCCAGAAAAACTGTTTTTT.

This chain links TRBV4-1 with TRBJ2-5; 10 positions match TRBD2. Judging by the DNA end, TRBJ2-7 fits better; the J call may be wrong. Germline assignment: CDR1 MGHRA and CDR2 YSYEKL. The CDR3 covers 14 residues. The CDR3 bases are TGCGCCAGCAGCTTCAGACTAGCGGGCTACGAGCAGTACTTC. Encoded protein: CASSFRLAGYEQYF.

The chain employs TRBV29-1 and TRBJ2-1, with TRBD1 matching 7 bases. Losses at the gene ends were 8 bases for V and 3 bases for J; bases not matched to a gene: 10. Germline CDR1 and CDR2: SQVTM and ANQGSEA. The CDR3 is 14 residues long. CDR3 nucleotides: TGCAGCTCCCCAGGGGCAGGGGGCTACAATGAGCAGTTCTTC. It translates to CSSPGAGGYNEQFF.

V is TRBV27 and J is TRBJ2-7, with 11 bases aligning to TRBD2. Unmatched junction bases numbered 5, after V lost 5 bases and J lost 8 bases. CDR1 and CDR2 from the germline V gene are MNHEY and SMNVEV (reference sequence). CDR3 length equals 13 residues. The DNA of the CDR3 is TGTGCCAGCAGTGTCGGGACTAGCGGAAAGCAGTACTTC. Protein sequence: CASSVGTSGKQYF.

The V gene is TRBV5-4, the J gene TRBJ1-2; D call uncertain. This CDR3 is built from 16 residues. Looked up from germline, CDR1 is SGHNT and CDR2 is YYREEE (reference sequence). Trimming cost V 4 bases and J 0 bases, with 16 bases left between them. CDR3: CASSPLDGESNYGYTF. The CDR3 nucleotides are TGTGCCAGCAGCCCTCTGGACGGGGAATCTAACTATGGCTACACCTTC.